A single sample gave rise to the 7 T cell receptor beta chains below, sequenced in a study of T cells after yellow fever vaccination. Using its own MiXCR run on the 5' RACE reads, TCRdb lists one record per CDR3 protein. The table records 300,000 to 400,000 distinct CDR3 sequences, under 5% of them present only once. Sequenced here: PBMCs, sampled 5 days after the yellow fever booster vaccination. These receptors came from a man younger than 35 who received the YFV17D yellow fever vaccine.

This clonotype came up once. This chain links TRBV7-3 with TRBJ2-1, with D possibly TRBD2 on 6 matching bases. There are 15 residues in the CDR3. The V end was cut by 2 bases, the J end by 3 bases, with 11 bases between. Germline V gives CDR1 SGHTA, CDR2 FQGTGA. CDR3 nucleotides: TGTGCCAGCAGCTTATTTCTCGGGGGCTACAATGAGCAGTTCTTC. It is translated as CASSLFLGGYNEQFF.

The table lists this clonotype with many counts. The rearrangement joins TRBV5-1 to TRBJ2-3; maybe TRBD1 (6 bases). With 4 bases removed from V and 4 bases from J, the gap between germline ends came to 19 bases. Germline V gene lookup returns CDR1 SGHRS and CDR2 YFSETQ. The CDR3 has 16 amino acids. CDR3 DNA: TGCGCCAGCAGCCCCCCCAGGGGCGGCGGACCAGATACGCAGTATTTT. This gives the protein CASSPPRGGGPDTQYF.

This clonotype was observed many times. This chain joins TRBV7-2 and TRBJ2-4, with 11 bases identical to TRBD1. This CDR3 comprises 14 residues. With V trimmed by 6 bases and J by 6 bases, 4 bases remained unmatched. From germline, CDR1 is SGHTA and CDR2 FQGNSA. The CDR3 DNA reads TGTGCCAGCAGGGGGACAGGGGGAGGAAACATTCAGTACTTC. Its protein is CASRGTGGGNIQYF.

This clonotype was detected only a few times. The rearrangement links TRBV25-1 to TRBJ1-1, with D unclear. The germline V and J ends were trimmed by 7 bases and 2 bases, with 11 bases remaining between them. The CDR3 has 13 amino acids. CDR1 and CDR2 from the germline V gene are MGHDK and SYGVNS. This chain's CDR3 is CASTLKQNTEAFF. DNA of the CDR3: TGTGCCAGCACCCTTAAGCAAAACACTGAAGCTTTCTTT. The whole variable domain, remainder taken from reference TRBV25-1 and TRBJ1-1, is EADIYQTPRYLVIGTGKKITLECSQTMGHDKMYWYQQDPGMELHLIHYSYGVNSTEKGDLSSESTVSRIRTEHFPLTLESARPSHTSQYLCASTLKQNTEAFFGQGTRLTVV.

This clonotype was counted a few times. The J gene is TRBJ2-3, the V gene TRBV5-1; 11 bases agree with TRBD2. V lost 3 bases and J lost 3; bases outside the gene matches: 9. Germline CDR1 is SGHRS and CDR2 is YFSETQ. The CDR3 is made up of 17 amino acids. The CDR3 DNA reads TGCGCCAGCAGCTCCAATAGCGGGGGGGTCCTGACAGATACGCAGTATTTT. Translated, it gives CASSSNSGGVLTDTQYF.

This clonotype was seen only a few times. The chain uses TRBV7-3 and TRBJ2-3, with 9 bases aligning to TRBD2. Germline V CDR1 and CDR2: SGHTA, FQGTGA. V shed 0 bases and J 1 base; nucleotides not matched to a gene: 2. The CDR3 loop spans 16 amino acids. The CDR3: CASSLTPSGGTDTQYF. For the CDR3, the DNA is TGTGCCAGCAGCTTAACTCCTAGCGGGGGCACAGATACGCAGTATTTT.

There are many counts of this clonotype. The chain recombines TRBV6-2 or TRBV6-3 with TRBJ2-7; 7 nucleotides agree with TRBD2. Germline V gene lookup returns CDR1 MNHEY and CDR2 SVGEGT. With V trimmed by 5 bases and J by 11 bases, 18 bases remained unmatched. The CDR3 spans 15 residues. For the CDR3, the DNA is TGTGCCAGCAGTCCCCCAGGGAGCGGGGAAACGAGGGAGTACGTC. It yields the protein CASSPPGSGETREYV.